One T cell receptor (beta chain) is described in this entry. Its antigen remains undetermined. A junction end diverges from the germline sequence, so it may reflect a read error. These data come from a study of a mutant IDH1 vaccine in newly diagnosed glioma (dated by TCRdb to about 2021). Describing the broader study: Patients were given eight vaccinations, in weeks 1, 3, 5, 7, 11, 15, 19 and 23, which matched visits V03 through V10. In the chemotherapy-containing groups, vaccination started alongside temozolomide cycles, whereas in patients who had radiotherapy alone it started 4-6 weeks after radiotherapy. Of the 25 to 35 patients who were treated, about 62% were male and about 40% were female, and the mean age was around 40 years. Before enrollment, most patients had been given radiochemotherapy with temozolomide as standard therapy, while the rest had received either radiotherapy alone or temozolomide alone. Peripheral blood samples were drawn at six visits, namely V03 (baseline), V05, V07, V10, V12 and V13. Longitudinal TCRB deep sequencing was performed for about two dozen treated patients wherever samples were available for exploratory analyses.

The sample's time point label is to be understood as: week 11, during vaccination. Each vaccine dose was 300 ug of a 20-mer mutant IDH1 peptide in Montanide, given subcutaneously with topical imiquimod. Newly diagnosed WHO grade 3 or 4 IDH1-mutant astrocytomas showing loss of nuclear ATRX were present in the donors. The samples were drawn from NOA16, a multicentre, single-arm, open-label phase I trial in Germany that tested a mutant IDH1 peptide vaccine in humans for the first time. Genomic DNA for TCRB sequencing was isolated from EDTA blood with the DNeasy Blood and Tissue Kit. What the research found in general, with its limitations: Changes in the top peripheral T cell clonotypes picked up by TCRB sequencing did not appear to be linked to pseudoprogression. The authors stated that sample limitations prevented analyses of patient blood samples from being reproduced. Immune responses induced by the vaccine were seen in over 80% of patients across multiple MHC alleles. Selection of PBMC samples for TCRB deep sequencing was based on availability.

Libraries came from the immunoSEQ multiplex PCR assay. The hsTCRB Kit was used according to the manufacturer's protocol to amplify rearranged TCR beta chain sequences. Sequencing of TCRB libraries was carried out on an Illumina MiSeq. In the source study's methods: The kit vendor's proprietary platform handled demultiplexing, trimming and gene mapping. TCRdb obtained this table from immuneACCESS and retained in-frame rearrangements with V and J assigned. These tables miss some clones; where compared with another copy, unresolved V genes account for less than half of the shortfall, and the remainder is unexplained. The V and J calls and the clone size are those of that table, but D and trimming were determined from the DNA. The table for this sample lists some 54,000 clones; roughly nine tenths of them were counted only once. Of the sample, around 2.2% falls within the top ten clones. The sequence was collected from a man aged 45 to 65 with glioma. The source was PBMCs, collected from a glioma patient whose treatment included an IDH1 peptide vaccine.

The nucleotides are TGTGCCAGTAGTCTAGACAGGGGGGACGAGCAGTACTTC. This encodes CASSLDRGDEQYF. The chain links TRBV19 with TRBJ2-7, and TRBD1 aligns with 9 junction nucleotides. From the cysteine up to the phenylalanine, the CDR3 has a length of 13 residues. The retained sequence is limited to the CDR3, 39 bases, with the frame set at the first base. From the germline V gene (reference sequence), CDR1 is LNHDA and CDR2 is SQIVND.